These T cell receptor beta chains were read from a single sample in a study of blood T cell repertoires in COVID-19. The table came from immunoSEQ multiplex PCR; TCRdb's copy has only in-frame clones and leaves some out. Among roughly 670,000 clones, around 89% were seen once, and the ten largest hold over 0.2%. Input material: peripheral blood. Every receptor here comes from a young woman with acute or convalescent COVID-19. Both conserved end residues are part of each CDR3. The D gene is left open where the match is weak. Clone size appears in some rows only: once, few, many, or a class for an expanded clone.

J,size,V,D,CDR3,DNA
TRBJ1-4,-,TRBV7-8,TRBD1,CASSRGGTGASLFF,TGTGCCAGCAGCCGAGGTGGGACAGGGGCTAGTCTGTTTTTT
TRBJ1-2,-,TRBV6-5,TRBD1,CASSRDRGNYGYTF,TGTGCCAGCAGCCGGGACAGGGGGAACTATGGCTACACCTTC
TRBJ2-7,-,TRBV18,-,CASSPPITGSYEQYF,TGTGCCAGCTCACCGCCGATTACTGGCTCCTACGAGCAGTACTTC
TRBJ2-1,once,TRBV9,-,CASSGPRVGIYNEQFF,TGTGCCAGCAGCGGCCCGAGGGTGGGGATATACAATGAGCAGTTCTTC
TRBJ1-2,-,TRBV11-3,-,CASSQRWFRGYTF,TGTGCCAGCAGCCAGAGGTGGTTTCGAGGCTACACCTTC
TRBJ2-3,-,TRBV4-1,TRBD2,CASSQRKFYSGVTDTQYF,TGCGCCAGCAGCCAAAGAAAGTTCTATAGCGGGGTGACAGATACGCAGTATTTT
TRBJ1-1,once,TRBV29-1,TRBD1,CSVDRGGDTEAFF,TGCAGCGTCGACAGGGGAGGGGACACTGAAGCTTTCTTT
TRBJ2-1,-,TRBV27,TRBD1,CASSAGTGGLDEQFF,TGTGCCAGCAGTGCCGGGACAGGGGGTTTGGATGAGCAGTTCTTC
TRBJ2-7,-,TRBV27,TRBD1,CASSLWPGQGTYEQYF,TGTGCCAGCAGTTTATGGCCGGGACAGGGTACCTACGAGCAGTACTTC
TRBJ2-7,-,TRBV28,-,CASSLLRYEQYF,TGTGCCAGCAGTTTATTGAGATACGAGCAGTACTTC
TRBJ1-4,-,TRBV27,TRBD1,CASSRTGSEKLFF,TGTGCCAGCAGTCGGACAGGAAGTGAAAAACTGTTTTTT
TRBJ1-1,few,TRBV4-3,-,CASSQVGGSAEAFF,TGCGCCAGCAGCCAAGTTGGGGGGTCAGCTGAAGCTTTCTTT
TRBJ1-2,-,TRBV6-1,TRBD1,CASSERGTGGDYGYTF,TGTGCCAGCAGTGAACGAGGGACAGGGGGCGACTATGGCTACACCTTC
TRBJ2-7,-,TRBV5-1,TRBD1,CASSGGQGAYEQYF,TGCGCCAGCAGCGGCGGACAGGGCGCCTACGAGCAGTACTTC
TRBJ1-1,-,TRBV5-5,-,CASSFYEEAFF,TGTGCCAGCAGCTTCTACGAAGAAGCTTTCTTT
TRBJ2-6,few,TRBV4-2,-,CASSQQGGGANVLTF,TGTGCCAGCAGCCAACAGGGAGGTGGGGCCAACGTCCTGACTTTC
TRBJ2-6,-,TRBV2,TRBD2,CASRVGLGLAGGLAGANVLTF,TGTGCCAGCAGAGTAGGGCTTGGACTAGCGGGGGGGCTGGCTGGGGCCAACGTCCTGACTTTC
TRBJ2-7,-,TRBV11-2,TRBD2,CASSRLAGVEQYF,TGTGCCAGCAGCCGACTAGCGGGGGTAGAGCAGTACTTC
TRBJ2-7,-,TRBV11-2,TRBD2,CASSLGAGVSYEQYF,TGTGCCAGCAGCTTAGGGGCGGGGGTTTCCTACGAGCAGTACTTC
TRBJ1-1,-,TRBV25-1,-,CASSVSGGSEAFF,TGTGCCAGCAGTGTTTCCGGGGGGTCTGAAGCTTTCTTT
TRBJ2-2,-,TRBV19,-,CASTQVNTGELFF,TGTGCCAGTACCCAGGTGAACACCGGGGAGCTGTTTTTT
TRBJ2-7,-,TRBV4-1,TRBD1,CASSRDSGQGVYEQYF,TGCGCCAGCAGCCGCGACTCGGGACAGGGGGTCTACGAGCAGTACTTC
TRBJ2-1,-,TRBV4-3,TRBD2,CASSQGLAGGYEQFF,TGCGCCAGCAGCCAAGGACTAGCGGGTGGGTATGAGCAGTTCTTC
TRBJ2-5,-,TRBV9,TRBD2,CASSPRGGGAQETQYF,TGTGCCAGCAGCCCCCGTGGCGGGGGGGCCCAAGAGACCCAGTACTTC
TRBJ2-1,-,TRBV27,TRBD1,CASSLTRTGMGYNEQFF,TGTGCCAGCAGTTTAACCCGGACAGGTATGGGTTACAATGAGCAGTTCTTC
TRBJ1-2,once,TRBV9,-,CASSVGSWARSGYGYTF,TGTGCCAGCAGCGTAGGGTCTTGGGCCCGGAGCGGCTATGGCTACACCTTC
TRBJ2-7,-,TRBV25-1,-,CASSESIGGGVAYEQYF,TGTGCCAGCAGTGAATCGATCGGAGGGGGGGTAGCCTACGAGCAGTACTTC
TRBJ1-2,-,TRBV15,TRBD1,CATSRSNRDSYNYGYTF,TGTGCCACCAGCAGGAGTAACCGGGACAGTTATAACTATGGCTACACCTTC
TRBJ2-3,-,TRBV6-2/TRBV6-3,TRBD2,CASTPTSETDTQYF,TGTGCCAGCACCCCGACTAGCGAGACAGATACGCAGTATTTT
TRBJ1-1,-,TRBV9,-,CASSLGLSAEAFF,TGTGCCAGCAGCCTCGGACTGAGTGCTGAAGCTTTCTTT
TRBJ2-1,-,TRBV3-1/TRBV3-2,TRBD2,CASSLAGGRYNEQFF,TGTGCCAGCAGCCTAGCGGGGGGGCGATACAATGAGCAGTTCTTC
TRBJ2-3,-,TRBV7-3,TRBD2,CASSLETSGGSLDTQYF,TGTGCCAGCAGCTTAGAGACTAGCGGGGGCAGTTTAGATACGCAGTATTTT
TRBJ1-4,-,TRBV11-2,TRBD1,CASSPPTGSGNEKLFF,TGTGCCAGCAGCCCACCGACAGGGTCCGGTAATGAAAAACTGTTTTTT
TRBJ1-2,-,TRBV6-5,-,CASSLSAGGGYTF,TGTGCCAGCAGTCTCTCTGCGGGGGGTGGCTACACCTTC
TRBJ1-3,-,TRBV28,-,CASSFNRVWGSGNTIYF,TGTGCCAGCAGTTTCAACAGGGTGTGGGGCTCTGGAAACACCATATATTTT
TRBJ1-1,-,TRBV7-2,-,CASSLGTRHITGGAAFF,TGTGCCAGCAGCTTAGGAACGCGACACATTACCGGAGGTGCAGCTTTCTTT
TRBJ2-1,-,TRBV30,-,CASNPSSYNEQFF,TGTGCCTCCAATCCGAGCTCCTACAATGAGCAGTTCTTC
TRBJ1-2,-,TRBV15,TRBD1,CATSLGQSIAYGYTF,TGTGCCACCAGCCTGGGACAGTCTATCGCCTATGGCTACACCTTC
TRBJ2-3,-,TRBV6-4,TRBD1,CASSEDRESPTDTQYF,TGTGCCAGCAGTGAAGACAGGGAGAGTCCCACAGATACGCAGTATTTT
TRBJ1-2,-,TRBV25-1,TRBD1,CASSDPIRQGDPGYTF,TGTGCCAGCAGTGACCCCATCCGACAGGGGGATCCTGGCTACACCTTC
TRBJ1-3,-,TRBV6-6,TRBD1,CASSLRQGSGNTIYF,TGTGCCAGCAGTTTAAGACAGGGATCAGGAAACACCATATATTTT
TRBJ1-1,-,TRBV27,-,CASSFGGGLMNTEAFF,TGTGCCAGCAGTTTCGGGGGAGGCCTCATGAACACTGAAGCTTTCTTT
TRBJ1-2,-,TRBV25-1,TRBD1,CASRGQGNYGYTF,TGTGCCAGCAGGGGACAGGGTAACTATGGCTACACCTTC
TRBJ1-1,-,TRBV5-4,TRBD1,CASRQGGWTEAFF,TGTGCCAGCAGGCAGGGGGGATGGACTGAAGCTTTCTTT
TRBJ1-2,-,TRBV3-1/TRBV3-2,-,CASSPRQNYGYTF,TGTGCCAGCAGCCCACGACAGAACTATGGCTACACCTTC
TRBJ1-2,-,TRBV14,-,CASSRSVGQGYGYTF,TGTGCCAGCAGCCGCTCCGTTGGTCAGGGGTATGGCTACACCTTC